Listed here are 10 T cell receptor beta chains from one sample, sequenced in a study of post-analysis software for immune sequencing data. The antigens of these receptors remain unknown. Prepared libraries of TCR beta cDNA carried unique molecular identifiers. TCRdb re-called the PCR reads through MiXCR, storing one row per CDR3 protein. Of 800,000 to 950,000 distinct CDR3 sequences listed, about 53% are singletons. Study outcomes and limitations: Roughly five TRBV segments occurring more often in patients than controls included TRBV5-6, TRBV5-1 and TRBV20-1.

The sample consisted of blood. The receptors were gathered from a girl between 10 and 17 years old with multiple sclerosis.

A remark on this clonotype: One end of the junction varies from germline; a read error may be responsible. This sequence joins TRBV12-3 or TRBV12-4 and TRBJ2-3, with TRBD2 matching 9 bases. This CDR3 contains 18 residues. The CDR3 loop is CASSLGTRLAESTDTRYF. The DNA for the CDR3 is TGTGCCAGCAGTTTAGGGACCCGACTAGCGGAAAGCACAGATACGCGGTATTTT.

V usage is TRBV6-5 and J usage is TRBJ1-6; unclear D gene. The CDR3 consists of 13 residues. V was cut by 7 bases and J by 7 bases, with 11 bases left in between. Germline CDR1 reads MNHEY; CDR2 reads SVGAGI. CDR3 nucleotides: TGTGCCAGCAACATAGCAGGCAATTCACCCCTCCACTTT. Translated: CASNIAGNSPLHF.

The chain joins TRBV6-5 to TRBJ1-6; D is undetermined. The germline V and J ends were trimmed by 0 bases and 4 bases, with 7 bases remaining between them. This CDR3 contains 15 residues. CDR1 and CDR2 (germline): MNHEY, SVGAGI. In nucleotides, the CDR3 is TGTGCCAGCAGTTACTCGATAGGGTATAATTCACCCCTCCACTTT. Its translation: CASSYSIGYNSPLHF.

This chain uses TRBV27 with TRBJ2-6; D is ambiguous. CDR1 and CDR2 (germline): MNHEY, SMNVEV (reference sequence). The CDR3 has 15 amino acids. With 5 bases removed from V and 0 bases from J, the gap between germline ends came to 8 bases. The CDR3 here is CASSVKSSGANVLTF. As DNA, the CDR3 is TGTGCCAGCAGTGTAAAGAGCTCTGGGGCCAACGTCCTGACTTTC. Full variable domain (rest looked up from reference TRBV27 and TRBJ2-6): EAQVTQNPRYLITVTGKKLTVTCSQNMNHEYMSWYRQDPGLGLRQIYYSMNVEVTDKGDVPEGYKVSRKEKRNFPLILESPSPNQTSLYFCASSVKSSGANVLTFGAGSRLTVL.

V is TRBV20-1 and J is TRBJ2-1, with 8 positions matching TRBD2. This CDR3 comprises 15 residues. Looked up from germline, CDR1 is DFQATT and CDR2 is SNEGSKA (reference sequence). V shed 5 bases, J shed 5 bases, and the junction held 11 bases outside the gene matches. CDR3: CSAPKNRGGNNEQFF. Written as DNA, the CDR3 is TGCAGTGCTCCCAAGAATCGGGGGGGCAACAATGAGCAGTTCTTC.

This clonotype was counted a few times. The chain couples TRBV20-1 to TRBJ2-1; 8 bases line up with TRBD1. The CDR3 spans 14 residues. Germline-derived CDR1 and CDR2 are DFQATT and SNEGSKA (reference sequence). The junction had 7 bases not matched to a gene; V was cut back by 6 bases and J by 3 bases. DNA of the CDR3: TGCAGTGCAAACGGACAGGGTATCTACAATGAGCAGTTCTTC. As protein: CSANGQGIYNEQFF.

V and J are TRBV20-1 and TRBJ2-1, with a weak D call TRBD1 (5 bases). Germline CDR1 DFQATT, CDR2 SNEGSKA (reference sequence). This CDR3 region has 14 residues. Trimming cost V 5 bases and J 4 bases, with 15 bases left between them. CDR3 region: CSAGGQGIYNEQFF. The CDR3 DNA sequence: TGCAGTGCTGGCGGCCAGGGTATTTACAATGAGCAGTTCTTC.

The V and J genes are TRBV29-1 and TRBJ2-3; D is ambiguous. The V gene lost 6 bases and the J gene lost 0 bases, with 10 bases spanning the gap. The CDR3 spans 13 residues. The germline CDR1 and CDR2 sequences are SQVTM and ANQGSEA. The CDR3 nucleotides are TGCAGCGTCGATCGGTCTAGCACAGATACGCAGTATTTT. Its protein is CSVDRSSTDTQYF.

Only a few counts were recorded for this clonotype. The chain is built from TRBV29-1 and TRBJ1-2, with D uncertain. CDR1 is SQVTM and CDR2 is ANQGSEA in the germline V gene. V lost 7 bases and J lost 4, with 13 bases in between. CDR3 size: 12 residues. CDR3 amino acids: CSAATAVYGYTF. For the CDR3, the DNA is TGCAGCGCTGCTACCGCCGTCTATGGCTACACCTTC.

In this sample, this clonotype turned up a few times. The chain employs TRBV3-1 and TRBJ2-7; D is unclear. Trimming took off 0 bases at V and 5 bases at J, with 8 bases between the two ends. The germline CDR1 and CDR2 sequences are LGHDT and YNNKEL (reference sequence). The CDR3 length is 13 residues. As DNA, the CDR3 is TGTGCCAGCAGCCAAGATGTCCGGGACGAGCAGTACTTC. Protein sequence: CASSQDVRDEQYF.